This T cell receptor beta chain was profiled in a study of blood T cell repertoires in COVID-19 (dated by TCRdb to the early 2020s). Turning to the overall study: The collaborator samples originated in the United States, Italy and Spain and spanned the acute and convalescent phases of COVID-19. The repertoires were released in a freely available public database meant as a resource for research on the immune response to SARS-CoV-2. Where available, HLA class I and class II types were obtained from metadata supplied by the sample provider rather than from assay-based typing. The material from the prospective study consisted of cDNA or gDNA derived from T cells, B-cell-depleted T cells, or PBMCs. Deeply sampled blood TCRbeta repertoires from subjects exposed to, actively infected with, or recovered from COVID-19 were included in the dataset. Sample metadata almost always included a de-identified subject ID, COVID-19 status, age in years and sex. Samples came from the ongoing ImmuneRACE study (first 160 participants) plus 1,254 subjects from 6 global collaborators. Beyond this particular receptor, the publication reports: Clinical and demographic metadata were provided uncurated, with the amount varying by source and participant.

In the prospective study, participants were 18 to 89 years old, resided in under 30 geographic areas of the United States, and were enrolled through a virtual design. In the prospective study, participants were assigned to cohorts based on the clinical history participants reported in a screening survey and a study questionnaire. Recovered participants in ImmuneRACE Cohort 3 were defined as having two consecutive negative NP/OP PCR tests, clearance from a healthcare professional, or resolution of symptoms. In the prospective study, whole blood, serum and a nasopharyngeal or oropharyngeal swab were collected from each participant by mobile phlebotomists. Prospective study participants could optionally give additional blood draws and questionnaires over a 2-month period. Before DNA extraction, prospective study blood samples were shipped either frozen or at room temperature. TCRbeta CDR3 regions were amplified from genomic DNA by means of the immunoSEQ Assay, a bias-controlled multiplex PCR. From the authors' description of their analysis: Within the assay, amplification of reference gene primers was used to estimate how many nucleated cells each sample contained. To quantify the absolute abundance of each unique TCRbeta CDR3 rearrangement, sequence reads were collapsed and filtered. For each sample, productive Simpson clonality was calculated by taking the square root of Simpson's diversity index across productive rearrangements. Imported from immuneACCESS, the table was reduced by TCRdb to in-frame sequences with V and J called. These copies leave out some clones; in studies compared against another copy, an unresolved V gene accounts for under half, and the cause of the remainder is not known. The DNA gave D and trimming, while V, J and clone size come from that table. The sample data list 450,000 to 500,000 clones, and about 85% of these were observed just once. Clones ranked in the top ten supply about 0.65% of the sample.

Worth noting for this clone: It lacks a known antigen. Per-base qualities were not stored, and no clone one base away is much larger.

A distance of 5 bases separates the germline ends of V and J, which lose 0 bases and 0 bases respectively. The CDR1 and CDR2 encoded by the germline V gene (reference sequence) are WNHNN and SYGVQD. From its cysteine to its phenylalanine, the CDR3 spans 14 amino acids. Only the CDR3 DNA stays, 42 bases, in frame from base 1. The rearranged chain carries TRBV10-1 and TRBJ1-1; the D gene is unclear. Sequencing used PBMCs or T cells enriched from blood (not recorded which). This sequence originates from a woman aged 18-29 years who had recovered from COVID-19. Read as DNA, the sequence is TGCGCCAGCAGTGAGTCACCGGTGAACACTGAAGCTTTCTTT. The translation is CASSESPVNTEAFF.